This T cell receptor (beta chain) was captured in a study of blood T cell repertoires in COVID-19. Study as a whole: Collection of acute and convalescent COVID-19 samples took place in the United States, Italy and Spain. The cDNA or gDNA used as material had been derived from T cells, B-cell-depleted T cells, or PBMCs.

The germline V gene encodes CDR1 SGHNT and CDR2 YYREEE (reference sequence). Trimming shortened V by 0 bases and J by 8 bases, and 16 bases separated the two germline ends. The CDR3 totals 15 residues. In the authors' methods: Amplification of reference gene primers was used by the study to estimate nucleated cell counts. Clones were sequenced by immunoSEQ multiplex PCR, and TCRdb holds only the in-frame ones, with some missing. V and J calls and clone size are copied from that table; D and trimming were computed from the DNA. The table records some 97,000 clones, roughly 88% of them present only once.

The chain recombines TRBV5-4 with TRBJ2-3; D perhaps matches TRBD2 (5 bases). This clonotype originated in a human donor in a cohort sampled during active COVID-19. The sample comprised peripheral blood. CDR3 protein: CASSLESSAGLTQYF. The CDR3 coding sequence is TGTGCCAGCAGCTTGGAATCTTCGGCGGGTCTTACGCAGTATTTT.